This T cell receptor beta chain came from a study of breast tumors, draining lymph nodes, adjacent tissues. TCRdb redid the calling of the multiplex PCR reads with MiXCR, one entry per CDR3 protein. The sample contains 60,000 to 70,000 distinct CDR3 sequences, around 52% of which appear only once. The germline CDR1 and CDR2 sequences are SGHNT and YYREEE (reference sequence). Trimming cost V 0 bases and J 5 bases; bases outside gene matches: 7. The CDR3 totals 16 residues. The study, taken as a whole, reports: Tumor TCR diversity was below lymph nodes but above nontumor tissue. Luminal-like breast cancer showed significantly higher tumor–nontumor repertoire similarity than basal-like. Data fit most tumor T cells coming from lymph node, expanding in tumor. Data only fit, rather than demonstrated, lymph node origin of most tumor T cells.

To note about this clonotype: Its antigen remains unknown.

The V and J genes are TRBV5-4 and TRBJ1-2; TRBD1 agrees at 10 bases. This TCR was recovered from a female donor with breast cancer. Some clones in this sample may be carry-over from other donors' samples. The sample comprised breast tumor tissue. The CDR3 bases are TGTGCCAGCAGCTTGGCCGGGACAGGGGAAAGTTATGGCTACACCTTC. It specifies CASSLAGTGESYGYTF.